This is a list of T cell receptor beta chains from one sample in a study of cytomegalovirus exposure and HLA in healthy donors. Sequencing was performed with immunoSEQ multiplex PCR; in TCRdb, only in-frame clones are kept and a portion is missing. This sample has about 180,000 clones, with more than 60% found just once. Material for sequencing was PBMCs. These TCRs come from a young man in good health and CMV-seronegative. CDR3s include the opening cysteine and the closing phenylalanine or tryptophan. A D gene is named only where the DNA matches it firmly. A row's size may be missing; if present it is once, few, many or a size class.

TRBD1,.,TRBV2,TRBJ2-3,CASDRTGIADTQYF,TGTGCCAGTGACCGGACAGGGATTGCAGATACGCAGTATTTT
.,.,TRBV5-8,TRBJ1-5,CASSFRPGREGYSNQPQHF,TGTGCCAGCAGCTTTAGGCCAGGGAGGGAGGGATATAGCAATCAGCCCCAGCATTTT
.,.,TRBV6-5,TRBJ1-1,CASSYSGGGTEAFF,TGTGCCAGCAGTTACTCTGGCGGTGGCACTGAAGCTTTCTTT
.,.,TRBV4-3,TRBJ2-3,CASSQGDFTDTQYF,TGCGCCAGCAGCCAAGGGGACTTTACAGATACGCAGTATTTT
TRBD1,.,TRBV30,TRBJ2-5,CAWSVGWTGGTTQYF,TGTGCCTGGAGTGTAGGGTGGACAGGCGGTACCACGCAGTACTTC
TRBD2,once,TRBV6-1,TRBJ2-4,CASSELWTSGVYIQYF,TGTGCCAGCAGTGAACTCTGGACTAGCGGGGTGTACATTCAGTACTTC
TRBD1,.,TRBV7-9,TRBJ1-6,CASSRQTGDSNSPLHF,TGTGCCAGCAGCCGCCAAACAGGGGACTCGAATTCACCCCTCCACTTT
.,.,TRBV5-1,TRBJ1-2,CASSLAHFGTSGYTF,TGCGCCAGCAGCTTGGCCCACTTCGGGACATCTGGCTACACCTTC
TRBD2,.,TRBV27,TRBJ2-3,CASSHRGGAGWEDTQYF,TGTGCCAGCAGTCATCGGGGGGGGGCTGGCTGGGAAGATACGCAGTATTTT
.,few,TRBV10-1,TRBJ2-7,CASPREGTPSYEQYF,TGCGCCAGCCCCAGGGAAGGGACTCCTTCCTACGAGCAGTACTTC
.,once,TRBV9,TRBJ1-4,CASSVGGGANEKLFF,TGTGCCAGCAGCGTAGGCGGAGGGGCTAATGAAAAACTGTTTTTT
TRBD2,few,TRBV9,TRBJ2-5,CASSPRTSGSTGETQYF,TGTGCCAGCAGCCCCCGGACTAGCGGGAGCACTGGGGAGACCCAGTACTTC